This T cell receptor beta chain was recovered during a study of T-cell reconstitution after alpha-beta-depleted transplantation in children. CDR1 and CDR2 (germline): DFQATT, SNEGSKA (reference sequence). The CDR3 spans 13 residues. V gave up 3 bases and J gave up 8 bases, with 13 bases separating them. Unique molecular identifiers were incorporated when the TCRbeta library was constructed. TCRdb re-derived calls from the PCR reads in MiXCR, one entry per CDR3 protein. The sample yields approximately 400,000 distinct CDR3 sequences, 9.5% to 13% seen once. The chain is built from TRBV20-1 and TRBJ2-2, with D uncertain. The sequencing here drew on PBMCs from the stem cell graft donor, taken from the stem cell graft. This TCR was sampled from a human donor who donated a stem cell graft to a child with acute myeloid leukemia. The CDR3, as DNA: TGCAGTGCTAGTTGGGGTGCTGAAGGGGAGCTGTTTTTT. It specifies CSASWGAEGELFF.